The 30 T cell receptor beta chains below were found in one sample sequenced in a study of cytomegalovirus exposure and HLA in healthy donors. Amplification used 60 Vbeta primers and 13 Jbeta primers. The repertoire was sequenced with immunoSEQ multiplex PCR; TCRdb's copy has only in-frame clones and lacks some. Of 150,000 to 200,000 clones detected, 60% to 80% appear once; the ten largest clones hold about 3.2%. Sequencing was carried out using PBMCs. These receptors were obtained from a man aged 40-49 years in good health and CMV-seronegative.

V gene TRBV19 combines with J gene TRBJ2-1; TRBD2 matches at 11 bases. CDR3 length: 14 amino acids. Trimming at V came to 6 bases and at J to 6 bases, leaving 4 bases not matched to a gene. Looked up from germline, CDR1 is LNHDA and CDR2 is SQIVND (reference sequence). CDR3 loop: CASRLGLAGNEQFF. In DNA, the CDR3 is TGTGCCAGTAGGCTCGGACTAGCGGGCAATGAGCAGTTCTTC.

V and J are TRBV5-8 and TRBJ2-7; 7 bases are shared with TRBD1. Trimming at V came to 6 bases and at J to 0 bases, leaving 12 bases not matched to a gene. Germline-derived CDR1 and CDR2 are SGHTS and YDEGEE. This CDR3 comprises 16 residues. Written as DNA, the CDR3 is TGTGCCAGCATCCATGGGCTGACAGGGAGCTCCTACGAGCAGTACTTC. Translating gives CASIHGLTGSSYEQYF.

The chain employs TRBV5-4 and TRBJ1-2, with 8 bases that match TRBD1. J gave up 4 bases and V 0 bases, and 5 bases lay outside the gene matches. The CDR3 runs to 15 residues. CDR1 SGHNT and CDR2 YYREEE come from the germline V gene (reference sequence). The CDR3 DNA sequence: TGTGCCAGCAGCTTGGCTGGACAGGGATTCTATGGCTACACCTTC. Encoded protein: CASSLAGQGFYGYTF.

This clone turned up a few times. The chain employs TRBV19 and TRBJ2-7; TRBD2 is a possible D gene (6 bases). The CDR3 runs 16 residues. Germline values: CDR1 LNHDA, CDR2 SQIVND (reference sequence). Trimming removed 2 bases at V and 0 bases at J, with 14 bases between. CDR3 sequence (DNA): TGTGCCAGTAGTATAAGGTTAGGACTATCCTCCTACGAGCAGTACTTC. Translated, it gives CASSIRLGLSSYEQYF. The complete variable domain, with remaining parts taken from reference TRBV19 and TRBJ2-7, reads DGGITQSPKYLFRKEGQNVTLSCEQNLNHDAMYWYRQDPGQGLRLIYYSQIVNDFQKGDIAEGYSVSREKKESFPLTVTSAQKNPTAFYLCASSIRLGLSSYEQYFGPGTRLTVT.

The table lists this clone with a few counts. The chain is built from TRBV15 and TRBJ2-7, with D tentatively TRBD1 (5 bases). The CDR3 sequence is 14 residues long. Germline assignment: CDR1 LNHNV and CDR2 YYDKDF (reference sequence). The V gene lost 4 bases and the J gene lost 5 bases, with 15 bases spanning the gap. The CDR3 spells CATSTTRVGHEQYF. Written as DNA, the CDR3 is TGTGCCACCAGCACCACCCGGGTGGGGCACGAGCAGTACTTC.

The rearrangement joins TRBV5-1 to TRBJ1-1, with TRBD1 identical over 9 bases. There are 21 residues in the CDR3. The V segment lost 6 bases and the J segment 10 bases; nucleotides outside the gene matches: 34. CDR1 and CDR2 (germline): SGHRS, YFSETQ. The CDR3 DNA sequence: TGCGCCAGCACTCCGGACAGGGGCCAACCACCTTCAATTACGCCCTTTCATGTAGCTTTCTTT. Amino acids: CASTPDRGQPPSITPFHVAFF.

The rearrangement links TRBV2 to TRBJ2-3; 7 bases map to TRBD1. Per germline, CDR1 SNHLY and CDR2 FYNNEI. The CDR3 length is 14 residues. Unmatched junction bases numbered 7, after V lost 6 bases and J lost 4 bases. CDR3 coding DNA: TGTGCCAGCAGCCACAGGGGTAGGTCAGATACGCAGTATTTT. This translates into CASSHRGRSDTQYF.

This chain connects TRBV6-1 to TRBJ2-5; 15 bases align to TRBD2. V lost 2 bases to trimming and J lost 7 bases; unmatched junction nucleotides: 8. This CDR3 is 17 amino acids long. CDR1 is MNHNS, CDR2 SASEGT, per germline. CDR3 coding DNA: TGTGCCAGCAGTGAAATCAGGACTAGCGGGAGGGGAGGGACCCAGTACTTC. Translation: CASSEIRTSGRGGTQYF.

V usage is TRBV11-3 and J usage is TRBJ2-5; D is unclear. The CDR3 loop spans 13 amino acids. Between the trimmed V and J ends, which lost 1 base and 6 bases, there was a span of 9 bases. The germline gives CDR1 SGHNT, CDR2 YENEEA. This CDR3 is CASSLGHLKTQYF. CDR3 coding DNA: TGTGCCAGCAGCTTAGGGCATTTGAAGACCCAGTACTTC.

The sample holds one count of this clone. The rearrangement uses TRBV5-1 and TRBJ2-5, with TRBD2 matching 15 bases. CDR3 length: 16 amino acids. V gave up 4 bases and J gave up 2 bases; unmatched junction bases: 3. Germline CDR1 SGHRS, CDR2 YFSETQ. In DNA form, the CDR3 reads TGCGCCAGCAGCGCTGGACTAGCGGGGGGGCAAGAGACCCAGTACTTC. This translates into CASSAGLAGGQETQYF.

This CDR3 is CASSVDSGTDTQYF. CDR3 in DNA: TGTGCCAGCAGCGTGGACAGCGGCACAGATACGCAGTATTTT. The chain combines TRBV9 with TRBJ2-3, with TRBD1 as a possible D gene (6 bases). CDR1 SGDLS and CDR2 YYNGEE come from the germline V gene. The CDR3 extends over 14 amino acids. V dropped 2 bases and J dropped 1 base, with 8 bases sitting between them.

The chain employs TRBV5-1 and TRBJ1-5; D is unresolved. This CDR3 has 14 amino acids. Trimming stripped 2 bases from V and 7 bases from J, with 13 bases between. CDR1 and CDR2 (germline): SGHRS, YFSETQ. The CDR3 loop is CASSFDGWRQPQHF. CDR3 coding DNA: TGCGCCAGCAGCTTCGACGGTTGGCGGCAGCCCCAGCATTTT.

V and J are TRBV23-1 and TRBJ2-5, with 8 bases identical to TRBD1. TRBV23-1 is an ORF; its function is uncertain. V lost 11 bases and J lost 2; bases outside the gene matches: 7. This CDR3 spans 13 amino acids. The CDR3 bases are TGCGCCGAGCGCCAGGGGGCACAAGAGACCCAGTACTTC. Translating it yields CAERQGAQETQYF.

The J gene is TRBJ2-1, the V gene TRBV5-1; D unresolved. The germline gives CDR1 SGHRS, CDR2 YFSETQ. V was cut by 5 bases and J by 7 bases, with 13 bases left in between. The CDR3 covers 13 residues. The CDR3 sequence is CASSLQLVNEQFF. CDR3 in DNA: TGCGCCAGCAGTCTTCAGTTGGTAAATGAGCAGTTCTTC. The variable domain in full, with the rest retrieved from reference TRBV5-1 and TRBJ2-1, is KAGVTQTPRYLIKTRGQQVTLSCSPISGHRSVSWYQQTPGQGLQFLFEYFSETQRNKGNFPGRFSGRQFSNSRSEMNVSTLELGDSALYLCASSLQLVNEQFFGPGTRLTVL.

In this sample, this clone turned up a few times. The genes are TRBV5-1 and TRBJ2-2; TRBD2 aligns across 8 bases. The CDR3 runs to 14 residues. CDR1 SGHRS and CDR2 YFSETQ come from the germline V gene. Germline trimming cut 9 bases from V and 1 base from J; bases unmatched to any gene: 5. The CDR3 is CATSSGGNTGELFF. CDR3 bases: TGCGCCACCTCAAGCGGGGGGAACACCGGGGAGCTGTTTTTT.

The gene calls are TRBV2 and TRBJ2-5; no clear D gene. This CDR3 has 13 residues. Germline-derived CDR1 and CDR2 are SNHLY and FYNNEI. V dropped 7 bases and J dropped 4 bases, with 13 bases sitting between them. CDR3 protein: CASIYRVLETQYF. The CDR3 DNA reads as TGTGCCAGCATTTACAGAGTTTTAGAGACCCAGTACTTC.

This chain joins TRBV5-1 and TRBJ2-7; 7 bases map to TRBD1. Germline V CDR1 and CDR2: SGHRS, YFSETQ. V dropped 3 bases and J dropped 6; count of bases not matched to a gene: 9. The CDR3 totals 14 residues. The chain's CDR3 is CASSSGDSPSEQYF. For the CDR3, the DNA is TGCGCCAGCAGCTCAGGGGACAGTCCGAGCGAGCAGTACTTC.

DNA of the CDR3: TGTGCCAGCAGCCAATACCGGGACAGGAAAAAGGTTAGCAATCAGCCCCAGCATTTT. Amino acids: CASSQYRDRKKVSNQPQHF. The J gene is TRBJ1-5, the V gene TRBV4-2; 8 bases align to TRBD1. V dropped 2 bases and J dropped 0; count of bases not matched to a gene: 12. CDR3 length: 19 amino acids. The germline V gene has CDR1 LGHNA and CDR2 YNFKEQ.

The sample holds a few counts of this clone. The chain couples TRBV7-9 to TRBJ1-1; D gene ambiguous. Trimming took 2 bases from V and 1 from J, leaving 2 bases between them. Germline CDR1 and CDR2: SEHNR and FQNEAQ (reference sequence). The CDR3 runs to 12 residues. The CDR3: CASSLQNTEAFF. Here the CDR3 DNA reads TGTGCCAGCAGCTTACAGAACACTGAAGCTTTCTTT.

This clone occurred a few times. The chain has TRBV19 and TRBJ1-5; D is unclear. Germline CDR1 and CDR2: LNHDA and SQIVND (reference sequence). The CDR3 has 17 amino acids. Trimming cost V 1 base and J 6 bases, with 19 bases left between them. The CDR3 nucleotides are TGTGCCAGTAGTATAGGAGGCCCCCCCGAGGCCTTTCAGCCCCAGCATTTT. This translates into CASSIGGPPEAFQPQHF.

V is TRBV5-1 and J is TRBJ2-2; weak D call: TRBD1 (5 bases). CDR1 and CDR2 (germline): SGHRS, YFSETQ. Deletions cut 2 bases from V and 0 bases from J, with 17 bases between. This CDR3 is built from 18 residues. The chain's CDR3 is CASSFPYRGASNTGELFF. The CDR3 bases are TGCGCCAGCAGCTTTCCGTACCGTGGGGCCTCGAACACCGGGGAGCTGTTTTTT.

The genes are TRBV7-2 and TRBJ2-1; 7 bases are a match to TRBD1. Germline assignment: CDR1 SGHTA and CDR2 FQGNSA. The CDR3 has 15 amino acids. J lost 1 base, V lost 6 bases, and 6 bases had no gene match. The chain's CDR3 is CASRPGGRSYNEQFF. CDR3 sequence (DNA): TGTGCCAGCAGGCCAGGGGGTAGGTCCTACAATGAGCAGTTCTTC. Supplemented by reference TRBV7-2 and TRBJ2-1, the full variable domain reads GAGVSQSPSNKVTEKGKDVELRCDPISGHTALYWYRQSLGQGLEFLIYFQGNSAPDKSGLPSDRFSAERTGGSVSTLTIQRTQQEDSAVYLCASRPGGRSYNEQFFGPGTRLTVL.

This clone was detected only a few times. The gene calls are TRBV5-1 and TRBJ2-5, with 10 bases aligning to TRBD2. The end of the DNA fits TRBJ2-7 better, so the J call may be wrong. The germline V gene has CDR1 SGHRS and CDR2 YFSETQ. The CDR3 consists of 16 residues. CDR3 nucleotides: TGCGCCAGCCGACGGGGGCAAGCGGGAGGGTCCTACGAGCAGTACTTC. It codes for CASRRGQAGGSYEQYF.

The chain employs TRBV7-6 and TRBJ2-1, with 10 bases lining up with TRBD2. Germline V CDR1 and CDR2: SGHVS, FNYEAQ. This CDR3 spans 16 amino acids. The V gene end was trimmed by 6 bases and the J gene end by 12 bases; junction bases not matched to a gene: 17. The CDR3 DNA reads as TGTGCCAGCAGTCTCTCCCCAGCGGGGGGGAATGAAGGGCAGTTCTTC. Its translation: CASSLSPAGGNEGQFF.

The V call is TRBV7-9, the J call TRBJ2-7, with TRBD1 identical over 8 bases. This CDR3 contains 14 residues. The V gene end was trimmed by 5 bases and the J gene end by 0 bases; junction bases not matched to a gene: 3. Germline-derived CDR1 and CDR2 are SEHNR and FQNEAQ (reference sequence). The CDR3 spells CASSRTGSSYEQYF. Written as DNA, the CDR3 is TGTGCCAGCAGCCGGACAGGGAGCTCCTACGAGCAGTACTTC.

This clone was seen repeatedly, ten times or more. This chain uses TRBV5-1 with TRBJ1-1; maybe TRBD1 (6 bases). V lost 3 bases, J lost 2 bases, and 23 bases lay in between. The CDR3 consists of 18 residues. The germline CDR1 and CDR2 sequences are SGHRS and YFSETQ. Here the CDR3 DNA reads TGCGCCAGCAGCTCTCCCGGGGGGCTCTCTAAGGATAACACTGAAGCTTTCTTT. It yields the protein CASSSPGGLSKDNTEAFF. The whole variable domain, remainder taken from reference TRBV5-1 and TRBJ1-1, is KAGVTQTPRYLIKTRGQQVTLSCSPISGHRSVSWYQQTPGQGLQFLFEYFSETQRNKGNFPGRFSGRQFSNSRSEMNVSTLELGDSALYLCASSSPGGLSKDNTEAFFGQGTRLTVV.

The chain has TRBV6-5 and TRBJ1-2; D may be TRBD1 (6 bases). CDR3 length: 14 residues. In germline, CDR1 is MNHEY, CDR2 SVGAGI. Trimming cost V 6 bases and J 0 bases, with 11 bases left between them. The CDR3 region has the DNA TGTGCCAGCAGGAGACAGGTGTCTAACTATGGCTACACCTTC. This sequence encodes CASRRQVSNYGYTF.

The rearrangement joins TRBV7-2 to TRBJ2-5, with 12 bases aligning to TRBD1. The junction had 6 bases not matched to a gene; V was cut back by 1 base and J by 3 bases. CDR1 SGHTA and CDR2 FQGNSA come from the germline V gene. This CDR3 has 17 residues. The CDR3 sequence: CASSLGVGTGGEETQYF. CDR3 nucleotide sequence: TGTGCCAGCAGCTTAGGTGTCGGGACAGGGGGCGAAGAGACCCAGTACTTC.

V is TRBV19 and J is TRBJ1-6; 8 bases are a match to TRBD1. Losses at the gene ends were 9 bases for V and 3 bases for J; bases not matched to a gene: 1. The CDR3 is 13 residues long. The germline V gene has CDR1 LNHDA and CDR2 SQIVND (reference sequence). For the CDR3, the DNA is TGTGCCAGCGGACAGGGCTATAATTCACCCCTCCACTTT. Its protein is CASGQGYNSPLHF.

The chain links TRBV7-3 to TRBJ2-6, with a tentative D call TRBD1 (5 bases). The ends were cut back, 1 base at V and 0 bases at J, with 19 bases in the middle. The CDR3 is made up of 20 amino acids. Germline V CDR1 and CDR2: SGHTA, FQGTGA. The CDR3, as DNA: TGTGCCAGCAGCTTAATCGGAGTGGGGCAGGGTACCTCTGGGGCCAACGTCCTGACTTTC. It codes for CASSLIGVGQGTSGANVLTF.